Below, 16 T cell receptor beta chains from the same sample are listed, as sequenced in a study of T-cell reconstitution after alpha-beta-depleted transplantation in children. Preparation of the TCRbeta library was carried out with unique molecular identifiers. TCRdb analysed the PCR reads with MiXCR anew, one entry per CDR3 protein. The profile covers over 400,000 distinct CDR3 sequences, with about 12% appearing a single time and 5% to 6% taken by the ten largest. The sample consisted of PBMCs from the stem cell graft donor, taken from the stem cell graft. The source is a human donor who donated a stem cell graft to a child with combined immunodeficiency.

This clonotype has a count of ten or more. This chain connects TRBV27 to TRBJ2-1; D is possibly TRBD2 (6 bases). There are 14 residues in the CDR3. Germline CDR1 reads MNHEY; CDR2 reads SMNVEV (reference sequence). V lost 5 bases and J lost 5, with 13 bases in between. In nucleotides, the CDR3 is TGTGCCAGCAGTAGAGCGGGTCTAGACAATGAGCAGTTCTTC. Translated, it gives CASSRAGLDNEQFF.

This clonotype was detected ten times or more. This chain links TRBV4-3 with TRBJ2-4, with no clear D. The V gene lost 3 bases and the J gene lost 0 bases, with 9 bases spanning the gap. The germline V gene encodes CDR1 LGHNA and CDR2 YSLEER. The CDR3 length is 15 residues. CDR3 in amino acids: CASSQGILAKNIQYF. The CDR3 coding sequence is TGCGCCAGCAGCCAGGGTATCCTAGCCAAAAACATTCAGTACTTC.

This clonotype has more than one count but fewer than ten. This rearrangement joins TRBV6-1 to TRBJ2-2; 12 bases match TRBD2. The CDR3 covers 17 residues. The trim removed 7 bases at V and 1 base at J, leaving 7 bases unmatched. Germline CDR1 and CDR2: MNHNS and SASEGT. CDR3 DNA: TGTGCCAGCACTGGTCTAGCGGGAGGGAAGAACACCGGGGAGCTGTTTTTT. Protein product: CASTGLAGGKNTGELFF.

The sample holds a few counts of this clonotype. The CDR3 region is CASEVVGLLNKNIQYF. The CDR3 coding sequence is TGTGCCAGCGAAGTGGTAGGGCTTTTAAACAAAAACATTCAGTACTTC. J is TRBJ2-4 and V is TRBV12-3 or TRBV12-4; no firm D call. V lost 8 bases, J lost 3 bases, and 20 bases lay in between. The length of the CDR3 is 16 residues.

V usage is TRBV27 and J usage is TRBJ2-1; TRBD1 agrees at 7 bases. The CDR3 loop spans 15 amino acids. Germline CDR1 reads MNHEY; CDR2 reads SMNVEV (reference sequence). V lost 5 bases, J lost 0 bases, and 4 bases stayed unmatched. The CDR3 loop reads CASSRDRNSYNEQFF. The DNA for the CDR3 is TGTGCCAGCAGTCGGGACAGAAACTCCTACAATGAGCAGTTCTTC.

With respect to this clonotype: Sequence at one end of the junction differs from germline and may be a read error. The gene calls are TRBV11-2 and TRBJ2-5, with 9 bases identical to TRBD2. The CDR3 loop spans 18 amino acids. Germline CDR1 SGHAT, CDR2 FQNNGV. CDR3 nucleotides: TGTGCCAGCAGCCTAGAACGGGGGCTAGCGGGGCGCGGAGAGACCCAGTACTTC. Its translation: CASSLERGLAGRGETQYF.

This clonotype was seen a few times. This rearrangement joins TRBV12-3 or TRBV12-4 to TRBJ2-7; D not certain. Trimming cost V 3 bases and J 7 bases, with 22 bases left between them. This CDR3 has 16 residues. The CDR3 coding sequence is TGTGCCAGCAGTTTGCTCGGGCAGTTCTTACTAATGGAGCAGTACTTC. Translating it yields CASSLLGQFLLMEQYF.

The chain uses TRBV7-9 and TRBJ1-3, with D unclear. Germline V CDR1 and CDR2: SEHNR, FQNEAQ (reference sequence). The CDR3 loop spans 14 amino acids. Trimming left V 7 bases short and J 0 bases short, with 10 bases between. CDR3 region: CASNPFSSGNTIYF. CDR3 nucleotides: TGTGCCAGCAACCCCTTTAGCTCTGGAAACACCATATATTTT.

This clonotype showed up just a few times. The rearrangement links TRBV5-1 to TRBJ1-1, with D unclear. Germline V CDR1 and CDR2: SGHRS, YFSETQ. This CDR3 is 16 amino acids long. Trimming left V 4 bases short and J 6 bases short, with 22 bases between. CDR3 in DNA: TGCGCCAGCAGCGGGTTTAGCGCCCCGGCCGGCCCTGAAGCTTTCTTT. This codes for CASSGFSAPAGPEAFF.

This clonotype was seen at least ten times. The rearrangement joins TRBV6-5 to TRBJ2-1, with 7 nucleotides matching TRBD1. The J segment lost 9 bases and the V segment lost 7 bases, leaving 12 bases of the junction unmatched. The CDR3 sequence is 14 residues long. The germline V gene has CDR1 MNHEY and CDR2 SVGAGI. The chain's CDR3 is CASTSTGRYAEQFF. The CDR3 DNA follows: TGTGCCAGCACCTCGACAGGGAGATATGCTGAGCAGTTCTTC.

This clonotype has more than one count but fewer than ten. The CDR3: CASSLWTRPTDTQYF. The CDR3 DNA reads as TGTGCCAGCAGTTTATGGACGCGGCCCACAGATACGCAGTATTTT. This chain uses TRBV12-3 or TRBV12-4 with TRBJ2-3; D unresolved. This CDR3 contains 15 residues. V shed 2 bases and J shed 2 bases, with 11 bases lying between them.

There are a few counts of this clonotype. One end of the junction is discordant with germline, which a read error may explain. This chain joins TRBV7-7 and TRBJ2-7, with D tentatively TRBD1 (6 bases). CDR1 SSHAT and CDR2 FNYEAQ come from the germline V gene (reference sequence). The CDR3 consists of 13 residues. This CDR3 reads CASSLKPGDEQYF. Here the CDR3 DNA reads TGTGCTAGCAGCTTAAAGCCAGGGGACGAGCAGTACTTC.

The chain carries TRBV29-1 and TRBJ2-7, with no clear D. The CDR3 consists of 10 residues. Germline CDR1 is SQVTM and CDR2 is ANQGSEA. V lost 7 bases to trimming and J lost 6 bases, with 10 bases between them. The CDR3 sequence is CSAEDAEQYF. DNA of the CDR3: TGCAGCGCAGAGGACGCCGAGCAGTACTTC.

This clonotype was counted ten times or more. The chain employs TRBV29-1 and TRBJ2-1; D is ambiguous. V lost 7 bases and J lost 6, with 16 bases in between. From germline, CDR1 is SQVTM and CDR2 ANQGSEA. CDR3 length: 13 amino acids. The CDR3 reads CSAMIGDGNEQFF. The CDR3 DNA is TGCAGCGCTATGATAGGAGATGGCAATGAGCAGTTCTTC.

The table lists this clonotype with a few counts. This chain joins TRBV29-1 and TRBJ2-7; D is tentatively TRBD1 or TRBD2 (5 bases each). CDR1 is SQVTM and CDR2 is ANQGSEA in the germline V gene. Between the trimmed V and J ends, which lost 6 bases and 1 base, there was a span of 7 bases. CDR3 length equals 11 residues. The CDR3 here is CSVGVSYEQYF. As DNA, the CDR3 is TGCAGCGTGGGGGTTTCCTACGAGCAGTACTTC.

Worth noting for this clonotype: One end of the junction varies from germline; a read error may be responsible. The V gene is TRBV12-3 or TRBV12-4, the J gene TRBJ1-6; D is unclear. The CDR3 is made up of 12 amino acids. CDR3 protein: CASGPQRSPLHF. The CDR3 bases are TGTGCCAGCGGTCCACAGAGATCACCTCTCCACTTT.